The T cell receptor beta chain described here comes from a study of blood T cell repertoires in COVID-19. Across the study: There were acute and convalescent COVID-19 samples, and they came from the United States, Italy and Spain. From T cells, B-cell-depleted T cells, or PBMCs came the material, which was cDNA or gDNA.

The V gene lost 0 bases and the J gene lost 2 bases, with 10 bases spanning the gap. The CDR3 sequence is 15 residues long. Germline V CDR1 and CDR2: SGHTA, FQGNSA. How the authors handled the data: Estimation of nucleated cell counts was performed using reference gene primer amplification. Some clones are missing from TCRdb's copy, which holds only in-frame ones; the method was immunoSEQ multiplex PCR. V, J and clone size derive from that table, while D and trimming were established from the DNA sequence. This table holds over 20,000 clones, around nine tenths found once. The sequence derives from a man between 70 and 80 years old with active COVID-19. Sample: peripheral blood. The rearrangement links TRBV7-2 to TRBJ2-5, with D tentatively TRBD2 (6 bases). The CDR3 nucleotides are TGTGCCAGCAGCTTAGCTCCGGACTATCAAGAGACCCAGTACTTC. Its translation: CASSLAPDYQETQYF.